The present TCR beta chain was sequenced within a study of PD-L1 blockade in urothelial cancer. Measured with immunoSEQ multiplex PCR; TCRdb has only the in-frame clones, and not every one. Of 45,000 to 60,000 clones in the sample, roughly 80% were seen once. Study-level points and caveats: Better progression-free and overall survival followed lower pretreatment blood clonality.

As for time point: pretreatment peripheral blood. Every patient provided from 1 to 8 samples, collected pretreatment and on-treatment. About this clone itself: Its antigen is as yet unknown.

The sequencing here drew on PBMCs, taken around atezolizumab (anti-PD-L1) treatment. This sequence originates from a man over 45 with urothelial cancer.

The CDR3 here is CAIKVTAGTEAFF. The CDR3 region has the DNA TGTGCCATCAAAGTCACAGCGGGCACTGAAGCTTTCTTT. The gene calls are TRBV10-3 and TRBJ1-1; no clear D gene. Trimming stripped 7 bases from V and 4 bases from J, with 13 bases between. CDR3 length: 13 amino acids. Germline CDR1 is ENHRY and CDR2 is SYGVKD.